The 10 T cell receptor beta chains below come from one sample, sequenced in a study of OX40 agonist ivuxolimab in advanced cancers. TCRdb's copy holds only in-frame clones and misses some; the assay was immunoSEQ multiplex PCR. This table has tens of thousands of clones, around 90% appearing once. Material: CD4+ or CD8+ T cells sorted from blood, obtained in a trial of the OX40 agonist ivuxolimab. These receptor sequences come from an adult with an advanced solid tumor such as melanoma, head and neck, liver or kidney cancer.

The chain is built from TRBV7-9 and TRBJ2-3; 9 bases line up with TRBD2. Germline values: CDR1 SEHNR, CDR2 FQNEAQ (reference sequence). The CDR3 sequence is 16 residues long. Germline trimming cut 2 bases from V and 10 bases from J; bases unmatched to any gene: 13. DNA for the CDR3: TGTGCCAGCAGCTTACTCGGCGGGAGGGCCTACGGATCGCAGTATTTT. It translates to CASSLLGGRAYGSQYF.

V usage is TRBV5-1 and J usage is TRBJ1-3; D perhaps matches TRBD1 (6 bases). Deletions cut 4 bases from V and 6 bases from J, with 11 bases between. Germline lookup yields CDR1 SGHRS and CDR2 YFSETQ. This CDR3 has 13 amino acids. CDR3 DNA sequence: TGCGCCAGCAGCACCGGGACACAAAACACCATATATTTT. It encodes CASSTGTQNTIYF.

V is TRBV19 and J is TRBJ2-3; 8 bases are a match to TRBD2. Trimming at V came to 9 bases and at J to 6 bases, leaving 14 bases not matched to a gene. Germline V lookup: CDR1 LNHDA, CDR2 SQIVND (reference sequence). The CDR3 totals 15 residues. Here the CDR3 reads CASGRGAGAGDTQYF. The CDR3 region has the DNA TGTGCCAGCGGCCGGGGAGCGGGAGCAGGGGATACGCAGTATTTT.

The chain employs TRBV11-1 and TRBJ2-7; D is possibly TRBD1 (5 bases). CDR3 length: 14 amino acids. Germline CDR1 is SGHAT and CDR2 is FQDESV (reference sequence). V lost 5 bases and J 7 bases, leaving 18 bases between the germline ends. The CDR3 DNA reads TGTGCCAGCAGCCTTTTGTGGCCTCCAGGGGAGCAGTACTTC. Translated, it gives CASSLLWPPGEQYF.

The chain uses TRBV11-3 and TRBJ2-3, with TRBD2 matching 13 bases. Germline loops: CDR1 SGHNT, CDR2 YENEEA. V was pared by 4 bases and J by 4 bases, with 11 bases of the junction left unmatched. The CDR3 has 18 residues. The CDR3 DNA is TGTGCCAGCAGCTCTACTTGGACTAGCGGGAGTGTTTCAGATACGCAGTATTTT. Translated, it gives CASSSTWTSGSVSDTQYF.

The rearrangement joins TRBV5-5 to TRBJ2-7; D is unresolved. Trimming took 1 base from V and 6 from J, leaving 14 bases between them. This CDR3 has 14 residues. Germline V gene lookup returns CDR1 SGHKS and CDR2 YYEKEE (reference sequence). The CDR3 DNA follows: TGTGCCAGCAGCTTGAAGTCCCGATTGGGCGAGCAGTACTTC. This sequence encodes CASSLKSRLGEQYF.

The chain links TRBV6-5 to TRBJ2-3; maybe TRBD2 (5 bases). The germline CDR1 and CDR2 sequences are MNHEY and SVGAGI. The CDR3 has 14 residues. V was clipped by 6 bases and J by 5 bases, with 15 bases between them. The CDR3 here is CASRRLATGDTQYF. CDR3 bases: TGTGCCAGCAGGCGGCTAGCAACTGGAGATACGCAGTATTTT.

The count of this clone is one. The chain carries TRBV18 and TRBJ1-1; 10 bases are shared with TRBD1. The J segment lost 10 bases and the V segment lost 2 bases, leaving 10 bases of the junction unmatched. CDR1 is KGHSH and CDR2 is LQKENI in the germline V gene. The CDR3 loop spans 15 amino acids. The CDR3 is CASSPESGTGAAAFF. The CDR3 DNA is TGTGCCAGCTCACCAGAATCCGGGACAGGGGCGGCAGCTTTCTTT.

This sequence joins TRBV7-2 and TRBJ1-2, with D hard to call. The germline V and J ends were trimmed by 1 base and 0 bases, with 21 bases remaining between them. CDR1 and CDR2 from the germline V gene are SGHTA and FQGNSA. This CDR3 is 19 amino acids long. The chain's CDR3 is CASSLEGGVERFSNYGYTF. For the CDR3, the DNA is TGTGCCAGCAGCTTAGAAGGCGGGGTTGAACGTTTCTCTAACTATGGCTACACCTTC.

This clone was seen more than once but under ten times. The V call is TRBV5-1, the J call TRBJ2-2, with TRBD2 as a possible D gene (6 bases). Looked up from germline, CDR1 is SGHRS and CDR2 is YFSETQ. Deletions cut 2 bases from V and 4 bases from J, with 12 bases between. The CDR3 is 15 residues long. The CDR3 region is CASSFEGGRTGELFF. The DNA for the CDR3 is TGCGCCAGCAGCTTCGAGGGAGGCCGCACCGGGGAGCTGTTTTTT.